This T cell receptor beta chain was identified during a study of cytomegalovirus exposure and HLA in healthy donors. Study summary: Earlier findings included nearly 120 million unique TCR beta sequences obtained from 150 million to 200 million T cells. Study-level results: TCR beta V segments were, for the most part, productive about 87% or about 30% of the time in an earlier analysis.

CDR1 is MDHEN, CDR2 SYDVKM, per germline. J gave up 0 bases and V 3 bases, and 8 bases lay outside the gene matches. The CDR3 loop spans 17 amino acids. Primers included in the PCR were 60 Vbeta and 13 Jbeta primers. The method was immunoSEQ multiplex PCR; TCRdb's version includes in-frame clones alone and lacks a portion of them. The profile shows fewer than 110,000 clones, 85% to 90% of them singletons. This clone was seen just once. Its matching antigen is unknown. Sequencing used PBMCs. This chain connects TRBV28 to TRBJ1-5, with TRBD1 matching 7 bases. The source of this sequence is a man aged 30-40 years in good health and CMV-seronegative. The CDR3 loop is CASSFPRGDYSNQPQHF. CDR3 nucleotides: TGTGCCAGCAGTTTCCCCAGGGGGGATTATAGCAATCAGCCCCAGCATTTT.